A single T cell receptor (beta chain) is shown here with its context. Amplification targeted TCR beta CDR3 regions from RNA transcripts. A set of HTBI primers served as the primers for a first-round RT-PCR of the TCR CDR3. TCRdb recomputed calls from the multiplex PCR reads with MiXCR, one row per CDR3 protein. The repertoire consists of hundreds of thousands of distinct CDR3 sequences, with under 45% occurring once and the leading ten covering more than 25%. The data were obtained in a study of T cells in Graves' hyperthyroidism and ophthalmopathy. With 4 bases removed from V and 12 bases from J, the gap between germline ends came to 9 bases. This CDR3 is built from 10 residues. CDR1 is SGHAT and CDR2 is FQNNGV in the germline V gene.

Sequences were obtained from blood. This clonotype was sampled from a woman aged 40 to 50 with Graves' hyperthyroidism. The chain uses TRBV11-2 and TRBJ1-1; D ambiguous. The CDR3 DNA reads TGTGCCAGCAGCTCGGACCCGACTTTCTTT. Encoded protein: CASSSDPTFF.